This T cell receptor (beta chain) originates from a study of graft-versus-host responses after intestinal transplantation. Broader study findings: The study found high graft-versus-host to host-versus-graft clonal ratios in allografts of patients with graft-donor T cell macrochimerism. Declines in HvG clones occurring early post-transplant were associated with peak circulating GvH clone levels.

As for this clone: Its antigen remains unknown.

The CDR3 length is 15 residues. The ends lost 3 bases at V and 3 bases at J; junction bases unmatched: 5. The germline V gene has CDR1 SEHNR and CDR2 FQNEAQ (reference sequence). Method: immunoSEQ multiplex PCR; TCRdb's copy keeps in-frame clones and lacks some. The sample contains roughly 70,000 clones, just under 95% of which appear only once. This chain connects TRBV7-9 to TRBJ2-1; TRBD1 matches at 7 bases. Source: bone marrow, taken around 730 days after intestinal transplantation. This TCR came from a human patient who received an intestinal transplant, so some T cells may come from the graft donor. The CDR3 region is CASSLGTAVYNEQFF. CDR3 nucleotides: TGTGCCAGCAGCTTGGGGACAGCGGTCTACAATGAGCAGTTCTTC.